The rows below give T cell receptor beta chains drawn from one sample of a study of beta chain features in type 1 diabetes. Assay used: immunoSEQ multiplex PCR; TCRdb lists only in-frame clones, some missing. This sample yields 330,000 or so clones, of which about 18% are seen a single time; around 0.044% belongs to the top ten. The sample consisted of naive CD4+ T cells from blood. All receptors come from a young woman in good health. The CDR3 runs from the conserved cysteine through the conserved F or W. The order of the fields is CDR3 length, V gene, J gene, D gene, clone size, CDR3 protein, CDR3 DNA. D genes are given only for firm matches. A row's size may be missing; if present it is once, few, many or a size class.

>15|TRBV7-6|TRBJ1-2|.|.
CASSLGIPQLYGYTF
TGTGCCAGCAGCTTAGGCATACCTCAACTCTATGGCTACACCTTC
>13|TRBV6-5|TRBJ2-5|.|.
CASRETFQETQYF
TGTGCCAGCAGAGAGACATTCCAAGAGACCCAGTACTTC
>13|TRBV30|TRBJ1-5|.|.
CAWSLTGDQPQHF
TGTGCCTGGAGTTTAACAGGAGATCAGCCCCAGCATTTT
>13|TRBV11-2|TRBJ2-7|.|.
CASSRQSFYEQYF
TGTGCCAGCAGCCGTCAGTCGTTCTACGAGCAGTACTTC
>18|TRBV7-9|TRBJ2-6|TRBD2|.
CASSPGLAGGPGANVLTF
TGTGCCAGCAGCCCGGGACTAGCGGGGGGCCCTGGGGCCAACGTCCTGACTTTC
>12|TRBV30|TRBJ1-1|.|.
CASRTGATEAFF
TGTGCCAGCCGGACTGGCGCCACTGAAGCTTTCTTT
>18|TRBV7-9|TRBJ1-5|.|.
CASSLIFSWEDSNQPQHF
TGTGCCAGCAGCTTAATCTTCTCTTGGGAGGATAGCAATCAGCCCCAGCATTTT
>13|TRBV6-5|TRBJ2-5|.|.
CASSPWRDETQYF
TGTGCCAGCAGCCCTTGGAGGGATGAGACCCAGTACTTC
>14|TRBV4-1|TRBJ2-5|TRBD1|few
CASSQGQGAQTQYF
TGCGCCAGCAGCCAAGGACAGGGGGCGCAGACCCAGTACTTC
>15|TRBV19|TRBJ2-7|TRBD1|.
CASSDRQGWVDEQYF
TGTGCCAGTAGTGACCGACAGGGATGGGTTGACGAGCAGTACTTC
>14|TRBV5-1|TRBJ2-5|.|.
CASSMDRAQETQYF
TGCGCCAGCAGCATGGACAGAGCTCAAGAGACCCAGTACTTC
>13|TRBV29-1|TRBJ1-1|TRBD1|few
CSVEGQGAGEAFF
TGCAGCGTTGAAGGACAGGGGGCCGGTGAAGCTTTCTTT
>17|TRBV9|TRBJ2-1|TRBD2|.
CASSVAGLAGGRNEQFF
TGTGCCAGCAGCGTGGCGGGACTAGCGGGGGGTAGAAATGAGCAGTTCTTC
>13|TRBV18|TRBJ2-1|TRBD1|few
CASSPSGQDEQFF
TGTGCCAGCTCACCATCAGGACAGGATGAGCAGTTCTTC
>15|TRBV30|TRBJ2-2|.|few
CALTQGGSNTGELFF
TGTGCCTTGACTCAGGGGGGCTCGAACACCGGGGAGCTGTTTTTT
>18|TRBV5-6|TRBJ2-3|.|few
CASSLRGPAAGYRDTQYF
TGTGCCAGCAGCTTGCGCGGGCCAGCGGCGGGATATCGGGATACGCAGTATTTT
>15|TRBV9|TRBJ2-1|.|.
CASSAQGGSYNEQFF
TGTGCCAGCAGCGCACAAGGGGGATCTTACAATGAGCAGTTCTTC
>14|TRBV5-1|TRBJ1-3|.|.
CASSSSGGGNTIYF
TGCGCCAGCAGCTCAAGCGGAGGAGGAAACACCATATATTTT
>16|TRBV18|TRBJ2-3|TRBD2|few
CASSMVAGVLTDTQYF
TGTGCCAGCTCGATGGTAGCGGGAGTGCTCACAGATACGCAGTATTTT
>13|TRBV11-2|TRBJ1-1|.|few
CASSFREYTEAFF
TGTGCCAGCAGCTTCAGGGAATACACTGAAGCTTTCTTT
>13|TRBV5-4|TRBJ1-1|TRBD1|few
CASSRDRGNEAFF
TGTGCCAGCAGCCGGGACAGGGGGAATGAAGCTTTCTTT
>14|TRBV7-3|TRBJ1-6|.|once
CASSQQGKGSPLHF
TGTGCCAGCAGTCAGCAGGGTAAAGGTTCACCCCTCCACTTT
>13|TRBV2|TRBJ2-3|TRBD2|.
CATHQAGTDTQYF
TGTGCCACCCACCAAGCGGGAACAGATACGCAGTATTTT
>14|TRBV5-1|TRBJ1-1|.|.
CASSPPPGNTEAFF
TGCGCCAGCAGCCCCCCGCCAGGGAACACTGAAGCTTTCTTT
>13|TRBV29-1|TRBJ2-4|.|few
CSGGGPGKNIQYF
TGCAGCGGGGGGGGGCCCGGCAAAAACATTCAGTACTTC
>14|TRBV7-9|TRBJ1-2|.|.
CASSLLSSFGGYTF
TGTGCCAGCAGCCTCTTATCTTCGTTCGGTGGCTACACCTTC